The following is a TCR beta chain sequence with its context. The antigen this receptor binds is unknown. No much larger clone is present one base from it, and per-base qualities are unavailable. Reading the label with the study, this specimen's time point is: baseline before oral tofacitinib. Lesional scalp punch biopsies and peripheral blood were obtained from alopecia areata patients. PBMCs were isolated by density centrifugation and stained for CD3, CD4 and CD8, after which CD4+ and CD8+ T cells were sorted on a FACSAria. The data stem from a study of CD8+ T cells in alopecia areata (dated 2018 in TCRdb). Notes on the research overall: The treated patients, all with moderate-to-severe alopecia areata, were enrolled in an open-label pilot trial of oral tofacitinib given at 5 to 10 mg twice daily. On the human side, TCRbeta sequencing was run on scalp tissue and on sorted CD4+ and CD8+ peripheral blood T cells from healthy controls and from alopecia areata patients with either patchy or totalis/universalis disease. In both human patients and the C3H/HeJ mouse model, the study applied high-throughput TCRbeta sequencing to look at T cell clonal expansion in alopecia areata. Clonality in the scalp was compared among normal scalp (n=4), patchy alopecia areata scalp (n=8), and alopecia totalis/universalis scalp (n=8). RNA was obtained with the PAXgene miRNA kit for fixed scalp, the miRNeasy kit for PBMCs, and the RNeasy kit for mouse skin. Patients on tofacitinib were biopsied at baseline and after 4 and 24 weeks of treatment, and several of the patients also had a later scalp biopsy. Patients stayed on tofacitinib for 6 to 18 months and then had 6 months of follow-up off drug so that delayed response and recurrence could be assessed. Amplification of TCRbeta CDR3 regions was done by immunoSEQ multiplex PCR using 35 Vbeta forward primers and 13 Jbeta reverse primers. Overall study results and their limits: TCR sequences shared between patients were less clear than in mice, possibly partly because of HLA diversity in the patient population. Compared with normal scalp, lesional scalp had higher clonality and more expanded CD8+ clones, particularly in alopecia totalis/universalis, a pattern that suggests antigenic drive. Unlike mouse skin, which is dominated by gammadelta T cells, normal human skin has resident alphabeta T cells that are also sequenced, and this complicates analysis of the scalp TCR repertoire.

Trimming removed 5 bases from V and 10 bases from J; the gene matches leave 7 bases unexplained. The CDR1 and CDR2 encoded by the germline V gene (reference sequence) are PRHDT and FYEKMQ. The CDR3 sequence holds 13 residues, the cysteine and phenylalanine included. Of the read, only the CDR3 DNA is kept; its 39 bases are in frame from base 1. Library creation used the immunoSEQ multiplex PCR assay. To provide template for TCR sequencing, every sample had RNA extracted and reverse transcribed into cDNA. First-strand cDNA was synthesized with SuperScript III using a 2:1 mix of oligo-dT and random hexamers. A synthetic immune receptor repertoire was used to assess amplification bias, and residual bias was removed computationally. The authors' pipeline ran thus. Raw reads were preprocessed to remove errors, and CDR3 was defined according to IMGT conventions as the region from the conserved cysteine to phenylalanine. Clonality was calculated as 1 minus Shannon entropy normalized by log2 of the number of productive unique TCRs. Whether each scalp clone was CD4 or CD8 was inferred by checking scalp TCRbeta sequences against the CD4 and CD8 repertoires from sorted blood. Sourced from immuneACCESS, this table was stored by TCRdb with only in-frame sequences that have V and J called. A share of the clones is absent; for the studies checked, an unresolved V gene accounts for under half, and the remainder has no known explanation. The V and J calls and clone size were taken over from that table, and D and trimming were inferred from the DNA. Within this sample are about 130,000 clones, with 50% to 60% of them counted one time only. In total, the top ten clones hold 4.5% of the sample.

Sample: CD4+ T cells sorted from blood, taken at week 0. The V gene is TRBV13 and the J gene is TRBJ2-2, with 7 middle bases fitting TRBD1. This receptor was obtained from a human donor with alopecia areata. The CDR3 protein is CASSMTDRVELFF. The sequenced DNA: TGTGCCAGCAGCATGACTGACAGGGTGGAGCTGTTTTTT.